A selection of T cell receptor beta chains follows, all from one sample in a study of CD8 T cells in Susac syndrome. TCRdb re-derived calls from the immunoSEQ multiplex PCR reads in MiXCR, one entry per CDR3 protein. The profile shows around 280,000 distinct CDR3 sequences, approximately 84% of them singletons. What was sequenced was CD8+ T cells from PBMCs. These receptors were taken from a human donor with multiple sclerosis. Each CDR3 is given with its conserved first and last residue. D genes are given only for firm matches. Not all rows give a size; the values are once, few, many and, for expanded clones, a class.

J gene | clone size | D gene | V gene | CDR3 DNA | CDR3 protein
TRBJ1-1 | - | - | TRBV7-9 | TGTGCCAGCAGCTTAGTCGGGGGCTCCACTGAAGCTTTCTTT | CASSLVGGSTEAFF
TRBJ2-5 | - | - | TRBV9 | TGTGCCAGCAGCCCCGTGACTAGACAAGAGACCCAGTACTTC | CASSPVTRQETQYF
TRBJ2-6 | - | - | TRBV10-3 | TGTGCCATCAGTGAGTTGTGGTCGGCGGGCGGCTCTGGGGCCAACGTCCTGACTTTC | CAISELWSAGGSGANVLTF
TRBJ2-7 | - | TRBD1 | TRBV29-1 | TGCAGCGTTACAGGGGGCGACGAGCAGTACTTC | CSVTGGDEQYF
TRBJ2-4 | - | TRBD2 | TRBV10-3 | TGTGCCATCAGTGAGTCGGCAGGGAGGGGACTTGCCAAAAACATTCAGTACTTC | CAISESAGRGLAKNIQYF
TRBJ1-2 | - | TRBD1 | TRBV29-1 | TGCAGCGCCACTTCCCGGGACAGGGGGCGTCCCTCATATGGCTACACCTTC | CSATSRDRGRPSYGYTF
TRBJ2-7 | - | TRBD1 | TRBV6-5 | TGTGCCAGCAGTTACCCCGGGACAGGGGCCGAGCAGTACTTC | CASSYPGTGAEQYF
TRBJ2-7 | - | - | TRBV28 | TGTGCCAGCAGTTGGGGGACGGAGGCCTACGAGCAGTACTTC | CASSWGTEAYEQYF
TRBJ1-1 | once | TRBD1 | TRBV7-9 | TGTGCCAGCAGCTTAGTAGGAGGGGGCAGGGTCACTGAAGCTTTCTTT | CASSLVGGGRVTEAFF
TRBJ2-3 | - | - | TRBV21-1 | TGTGCCAGCAGCAATCGGAAACCGCGCACAGATACGCAGTATTTT | CASSNRKPRTDTQYF
TRBJ1-2 | - | TRBD1 | TRBV29-1 | TGCAGCGACACGGGACAGAAGACCTATGGCTACACCTTC | CSDTGQKTYGYTF
TRBJ1-2 | - | TRBD1 | TRBV2 | TGTGCCACCGTACAGGGGGCTGTGACCCTCGCTGGCTACACCTTC | CATVQGAVTLAGYTF
TRBJ2-7 | - | - | TRBV20-1 | TGCAGTGCTAGTCCCTGGGGGCTGCTGAAGAGGGTGTACGAGCAGTACTTC | CSASPWGLLKRVYEQYF
TRBJ1-4 | - | TRBD1 | TRBV19 | TGTGCCAGTAGTAAGACGACAGGGAGTAATGAAAAACTGTTTTTT | CASSKTTGSNEKLFF
TRBJ1-6 | - | TRBD1 | TRBV12-3/TRBV12-4 | TGTGCCAGCAGCTCATCGTGGAGGGGGCATGATTCACCCCTCCACTTT | CASSSSWRGHDSPLHF
TRBJ1-5 | - | - | TRBV27 | TGTGCCAGCAGTCCTAGCAGGCCCATGGGCAATCAGCCCCAGCATTTT | CASSPSRPMGNQPQHF
TRBJ2-1 | - | TRBD1 | TRBV9 | TGTGCCAGCAGCGTAGGGACAGGGGGTAGGGATGAGCAGTTCTTC | CASSVGTGGRDEQFF